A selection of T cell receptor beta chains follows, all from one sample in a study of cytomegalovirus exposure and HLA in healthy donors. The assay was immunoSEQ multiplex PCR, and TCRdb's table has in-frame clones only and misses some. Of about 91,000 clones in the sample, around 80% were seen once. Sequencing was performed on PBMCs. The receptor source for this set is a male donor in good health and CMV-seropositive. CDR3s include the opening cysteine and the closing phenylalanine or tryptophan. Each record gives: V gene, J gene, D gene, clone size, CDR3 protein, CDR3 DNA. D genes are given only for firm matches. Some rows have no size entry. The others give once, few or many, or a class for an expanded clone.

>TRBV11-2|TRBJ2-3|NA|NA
CASNLGSIGTDTQYF
TGTGCCAGCAACTTGGGGAGCATAGGCACAGATACGCAGTATTTT
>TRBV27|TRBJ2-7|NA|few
CASRASVYYEQYF
TGTGCCAGCAGGGCTAGCGTTTACTACGAGCAGTACTTC
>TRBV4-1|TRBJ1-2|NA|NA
CASSQGGIEGRTF
TGCGCCAGCAGCCAAGGCGGAATTGAGGGAAGAACCTTC
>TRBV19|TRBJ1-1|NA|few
CASSIRQGLDTEAFF
TGTGCCAGTAGTATCCGTCAGGGCTTGGACACTGAAGCTTTCTTT
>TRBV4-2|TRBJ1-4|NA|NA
CASSPGRGGEKLFF
TGTGCCAGCAGCCCCGGGAGGGGAGGTGAAAAACTGTTTTTT
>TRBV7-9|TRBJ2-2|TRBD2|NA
CASSTGLADTGELFF
TGTGCCAGCAGCACGGGACTAGCGGACACCGGGGAGCTGTTTTTT
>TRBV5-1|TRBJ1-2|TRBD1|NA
CASSLALTGERGYGYTF
TGCGCCAGCAGCTTGGCACTAACAGGGGAAAGAGGCTATGGCTACACCTTC
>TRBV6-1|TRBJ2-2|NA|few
CASSDGGSNTGELFF
TGTGCCAGCAGTGATGGGGGCTCGAACACCGGGGAGCTGTTTTTT
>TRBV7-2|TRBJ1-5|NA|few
CASTLSGNQPQHF
TGTGCCAGCACCTTGAGTGGCAATCAGCCCCAGCATTTT
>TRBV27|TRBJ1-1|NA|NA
CASSSPGHLNTEAFF
TGTGCCAGCAGTTCTCCGGGACACCTGAACACTGAAGCTTTCTTT
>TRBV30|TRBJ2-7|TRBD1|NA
CAWETGSGDEQYF
TGTGCCTGGGAGACAGGGAGTGGGGACGAGCAGTACTTC
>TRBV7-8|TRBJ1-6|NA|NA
CASSSGGVGSYNSPLHF
TGTGCCAGCAGCTCTGGGGGGGTAGGTTCCTATAATTCACCCCTCCACTTT
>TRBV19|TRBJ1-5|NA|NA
CASSIQANQPQHF
TGTGCCAGTAGTATACAGGCTAATCAGCCCCAGCATTTT
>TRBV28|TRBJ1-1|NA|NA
CASSLKTGEAFF
TGTGCCAGCAGTTTAAAGACAGGTGAAGCTTTCTTT
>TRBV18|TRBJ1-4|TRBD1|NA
CASSPGQGIEKLFF
TGTGCCAGCTCACCTGGACAGGGGATTGAAAAACTGTTTTTT
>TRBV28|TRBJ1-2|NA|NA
CASSEAVYGYTF
TGTGCCAGCAGCGAAGCTGTGTATGGCTACACCTTC
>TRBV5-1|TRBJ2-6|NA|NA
CASSPLGGSGANVLTF
TGCGCCAGCAGCCCACTAGGGGGCTCTGGGGCCAACGTCCTGACTTTC
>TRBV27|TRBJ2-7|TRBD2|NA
CASSLLASRTSGYEQYF
TGTGCCAGCAGTCTACTCGCCAGCCGGACTAGCGGTTACGAGCAGTACTTC
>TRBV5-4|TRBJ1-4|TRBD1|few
CASSNGGTGEKLFF
TGTGCCAGCAGCAATGGTGGGACAGGGGAAAAACTGTTTTTT
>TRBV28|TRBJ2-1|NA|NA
CASSFEAGVKNEQFF
TGTGCCAGCAGTTTCGAGGCAGGGGTCAAAAATGAGCAGTTCTTC
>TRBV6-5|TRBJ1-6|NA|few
CASSYSQNSPLHF
TGTGCCAGCAGTTACTCCCAGAATTCACCCCTCCACTTT
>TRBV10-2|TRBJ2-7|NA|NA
CASRAGTLSYEQYF
TGCGCCAGCAGGGCCGGGACTCTATCCTACGAGCAGTACTTC